This T cell receptor beta chain stems from a study of T cells in Graves' hyperthyroidism and ophthalmopathy. Study details: Before treatment of any kind, peripheral blood was taken at initial diagnosis. Study-level results: A model built on 13 V-J features separated ophthalmopathy from stable hyperthyroidism.

Patients affected by ophthalmopathy presented a Clinical Activity Score of at least 3, a NOSPECS grade of at least 4, and disease duration below 3 months. Exclusion criteria comprised uncontrolled infection, other autoimmune disease, pregnancy or lactation. What was amplified from RNA transcripts were TCR beta CDR3 regions. Carried out on the TCR CDR3, a first-round RT-PCR used the HTBI primer set. TCRdb re-called the multiplex PCR reads through MiXCR, storing one row per CDR3 protein. Of roughly 600,000 distinct CDR3 sequences listed, around 15% are singletons. As concerns this clonotype: Its antigen is undetermined.

V was pared by 5 bases and J by 7 bases, with 7 bases of the junction left unmatched. The CDR3 extends over 14 amino acids. The germline V gene has CDR1 SEHNR and CDR2 FQNEAQ (reference sequence). V usage is TRBV7-9 and J usage is TRBJ2-2, with TRBD1 matching 7 bases. Material: blood. This clonotype originated in a woman aged 45 to 65 with Graves' ophthalmopathy. The CDR3 here is CASSPDRVVGELFF. CDR3 in DNA: TGTGCCAGCAGCCCCGACAGGGTGGTCGGGGAGCTGTTTTTT.